These T cell receptor beta chains were read from a single sample in a study of blood T cell repertoires in COVID-19. TCRdb keeps only in-frame clones here, not all; method: immunoSEQ multiplex PCR. The sample has some 100,000 clones, approximately 90% seen once; the top ten hold around 0.94%. Sample: peripheral blood. These receptors were collected from a man aged 60 to 69 with acute or convalescent COVID-19. Each CDR3 is given with its conserved first and last residue. D genes are given only for firm matches. A clone size is listed for some rows: how often the clone was seen (once, few, many), or a class if it is expanded.

CDR3 protein: CASSIDRGNGYTF
CDR3 DNA: TGTGCCAGTAGTATTGACAGGGGGAATGGCTACACCTTC
J gene: TRBJ1-2
clone size: once
V gene: TRBV19
D gene: TRBD1

CDR3 protein: CAWSSAGNTIYF
CDR3 DNA: TGTGCCTGGAGTTCGGCTGGAAACACCATATATTTT
J gene: TRBJ1-3
clone size: -
V gene: TRBV30
D gene: -

CDR3 protein: CASILGSLGNQPQHF
CDR3 DNA: TGTGCCAGCATTCTGGGGAGTTTGGGGAATCAGCCCCAGCATTTT
J gene: TRBJ1-5
clone size: -
V gene: TRBV28
D gene: -

CDR3 protein: CASSQRTGSVHNSPLHF
CDR3 DNA: TGTGCCAGCAGCCAAAGGACAGGGTCGGTCCATAATTCACCCCTCCACTTT
J gene: TRBJ1-6
clone size: -
V gene: TRBV14
D gene: TRBD1

CDR3 protein: CASSLQGARGDAFF
CDR3 DNA: TGTGCCAGCAGCTTACAGGGGGCGCGGGGGGATGCTTTCTTT
J gene: TRBJ1-1
clone size: -
V gene: TRBV5-4
D gene: TRBD1

CDR3 protein: CASSTRGGQPGNTIYF
CDR3 DNA: TGTGCCAGCAGCACCCGTGGAGGGCAACCTGGAAACACCATATATTTT
J gene: TRBJ1-3
clone size: -
V gene: TRBV3-1/TRBV3-2
D gene: -

CDR3 protein: CASSPLGTYVPGQETQYF
CDR3 DNA: TGTGCCAGCAGCCCACTTGGGACTTATGTACCGGGGCAAGAGACCCAGTACTTC
J gene: TRBJ2-5
clone size: once
V gene: TRBV11-2
D gene: -

CDR3 protein: CASSLMTGGTDTQYF
CDR3 DNA: TGTGCCAGTAGTCTCATGACAGGGGGCACAGATACGCAGTATTTT
J gene: TRBJ2-3
clone size: -
V gene: TRBV19
D gene: TRBD1

CDR3 protein: CASRDPGQDEAFF
CDR3 DNA: TGCGCCAGCAGGGACCCGGGACAGGACGAAGCTTTCTTT
J gene: TRBJ1-1
clone size: once
V gene: TRBV10-1
D gene: TRBD1

CDR3 protein: CASSLGHSGTSTDTQYF
CDR3 DNA: TGTGCCAGCAGCTTAGGTCATAGCGGGACAAGCACAGATACGCAGTATTTT
J gene: TRBJ2-3
clone size: -
V gene: TRBV11-2
D gene: TRBD2

CDR3 protein: CASSQTGISGEAFF
CDR3 DNA: TGTGCCAGCAGCCAGACAGGGATTAGCGGTGAAGCTTTCTTT
J gene: TRBJ1-1
clone size: -
V gene: TRBV6-5
D gene: TRBD1

CDR3 protein: CASSKDREQPQHF
CDR3 DNA: TGTGCCAGTAGTAAGGACAGGGAACAGCCCCAGCATTTT
J gene: TRBJ1-5
clone size: -
V gene: TRBV19
D gene: TRBD1

CDR3 protein: CASSEGRGPLGTQYF
CDR3 DNA: TGTGCCAGCAGTGAAGGGAGGGGACCCCTGGGGACCCAGTACTTC
J gene: TRBJ2-5
clone size: -
V gene: TRBV6-1
D gene: -

CDR3 protein: CASSLQLAGGSTGELFF
CDR3 DNA: TGTGCCAGCAGCTTACAACTAGCGGGAGGGAGCACCGGGGAGCTGTTTTTT
J gene: TRBJ2-2
clone size: -
V gene: TRBV7-9
D gene: TRBD2

CDR3 protein: CASKERTGTGAGNQPQHF
CDR3 DNA: TGCGCCAGCAAAGAGAGAACCGGGACAGGGGCAGGCAATCAGCCCCAGCATTTT
J gene: TRBJ1-5
clone size: -
V gene: TRBV23-1
D gene: TRBD1

CDR3 protein: CASSDPLGGYEAFF
CDR3 DNA: TGTGCCAGCAGTGATCCCCTTGGCGGCTACGAAGCTTTCTTT
J gene: TRBJ1-1
clone size: -
V gene: TRBV2
D gene: -

CDR3 protein: CASSLQSGELFF
CDR3 DNA: TGTGCCAGCAGTCTACAGTCCGGGGAGCTGTTTTTT
J gene: TRBJ2-2
clone size: -
V gene: TRBV12-3/TRBV12-4
D gene: -

CDR3 protein: CASSPGGSQPQHF
CDR3 DNA: TGTGCCAGCAGCCCCGGGGGGAGTCAGCCCCAGCATTTT
J gene: TRBJ1-5
clone size: -
V gene: TRBV7-2
D gene: -

CDR3 protein: CASSIRGAPANYGYTF
CDR3 DNA: TGTGCCAGTAGTATAAGAGGCGCCCCAGCTAACTATGGCTACACCTTC
J gene: TRBJ1-2
clone size: -
V gene: TRBV19
D gene: -

CDR3 protein: CASSATGGNGYTF
CDR3 DNA: TGTGCCAGCAGTGCGACTGGGGGGAATGGCTACACCTTC
J gene: TRBJ1-2
clone size: -
V gene: TRBV12-3/TRBV12-4
D gene: -

CDR3 protein: CASGWGGQETQYF
CDR3 DNA: TGTGCCAGCGGATGGGGGGGCCAAGAGACCCAGTACTTC
J gene: TRBJ2-5
clone size: -
V gene: TRBV12-3/TRBV12-4
D gene: TRBD2

CDR3 protein: CASSTLGWGMGEQYF
CDR3 DNA: TGTGCCAGCAGTACCCTCGGGTGGGGCATGGGGGAGCAGTACTTC
J gene: TRBJ2-7
clone size: -
V gene: TRBV28
D gene: -

CDR3 protein: CASSLLGQGVNTEAFF
CDR3 DNA: TGTGCCAGCAGTCTATTAGGACAGGGTGTGAACACTGAAGCTTTCTTT
J gene: TRBJ1-1
clone size: -
V gene: TRBV27
D gene: TRBD1

CDR3 protein: CASSLDRYTEAFF
CDR3 DNA: TGTGCCAGCAGCTTGGACAGGTACACTGAAGCTTTCTTT
J gene: TRBJ1-1
clone size: -
V gene: TRBV3-1/TRBV3-2
D gene: TRBD1

CDR3 protein: CASSLDGTSGNIQYF
CDR3 DNA: TGCGCCAGCAGCTTGGATGGGACTAGCGGGAACATTCAGTACTTC
J gene: TRBJ2-4
clone size: -
V gene: TRBV5-1
D gene: TRBD2

CDR3 protein: CASSLRAGQLLSADGYTF
CDR3 DNA: TGCGCCAGCAGCTTGCGGGCAGGACAATTATTGAGTGCGGATGGCTACACCTTC
J gene: TRBJ1-2
clone size: -
V gene: TRBV5-1
D gene: -

CDR3 protein: CASSLTIANSFEQFF
CDR3 DNA: TGTGCCAGCAGCTTGACGATAGCGAACTCATTCGAGCAGTTCTTC
J gene: TRBJ2-1
clone size: once
V gene: TRBV5-5
D gene: -

CDR3 protein: CASSYFLKTSGHTDTQYF
CDR3 DNA: TGTGCCAGCAGTTACTTCCTTAAGACTAGCGGGCACACAGATACGCAGTATTTT
J gene: TRBJ2-3
clone size: -
V gene: TRBV6-2/TRBV6-3
D gene: TRBD2

CDR3 protein: CATTRELGSPLHF
CDR3 DNA: TGTGCCACCACTAGGGAGCTAGGTTCACCCCTCCACTTT
J gene: TRBJ1-6
clone size: -
V gene: TRBV12-3/TRBV12-4
D gene: -

CDR3 protein: CASSLEARANSPLHF
CDR3 DNA: TGTGCCAGCAGCTTGGAAGCGAGGGCCAATTCACCCCTCCACTTT
J gene: TRBJ1-6
clone size: -
V gene: TRBV5-5
D gene: -

CDR3 protein: CASRPPGLAGSTDTQYF
CDR3 DNA: TGTGCCAGCAGACCCCCGGGACTAGCGGGAAGCACAGATACGCAGTATTTT
J gene: TRBJ2-3
clone size: -
V gene: TRBV28
D gene: TRBD2

CDR3 protein: CASSYQDRSSGNTIYF
CDR3 DNA: TGTGCCAGCAGTTACCAGGACAGGAGCTCTGGAAACACCATATATTTT
J gene: TRBJ1-3
clone size: -
V gene: TRBV6-6
D gene: TRBD1

CDR3 protein: CASSIYREGTEAFF
CDR3 DNA: TGTGCCAGCAGTATTTACAGGGAGGGGACTGAAGCTTTCTTT
J gene: TRBJ1-1
clone size: -
V gene: TRBV2
D gene: -

CDR3 protein: CASSKRLAGVETQYF
CDR3 DNA: TGCGCCAGCAGCAAAAGACTAGCGGGAGTTGAGACCCAGTACTTC
J gene: TRBJ2-5
clone size: once
V gene: TRBV5-1
D gene: TRBD2

CDR3 protein: CASRRDRPDGYTF
CDR3 DNA: TGTGCCAGCAGGCGGGACAGGCCCGATGGCTACACCTTC
J gene: TRBJ1-2
clone size: -
V gene: TRBV2
D gene: TRBD1

CDR3 protein: CASSVVGTGSGYTF
CDR3 DNA: TGTGCCAGCAGCGTAGTCGGGACAGGGAGTGGCTACACCTTC
J gene: TRBJ1-2
clone size: -
V gene: TRBV9
D gene: TRBD1

CDR3 protein: CASSPPGLVPVNEQFF
CDR3 DNA: TGTGCCAGCAGCCCCCCGGGACTAGTCCCGGTGAATGAGCAGTTCTTC
J gene: TRBJ2-1
clone size: -
V gene: TRBV2
D gene: TRBD2